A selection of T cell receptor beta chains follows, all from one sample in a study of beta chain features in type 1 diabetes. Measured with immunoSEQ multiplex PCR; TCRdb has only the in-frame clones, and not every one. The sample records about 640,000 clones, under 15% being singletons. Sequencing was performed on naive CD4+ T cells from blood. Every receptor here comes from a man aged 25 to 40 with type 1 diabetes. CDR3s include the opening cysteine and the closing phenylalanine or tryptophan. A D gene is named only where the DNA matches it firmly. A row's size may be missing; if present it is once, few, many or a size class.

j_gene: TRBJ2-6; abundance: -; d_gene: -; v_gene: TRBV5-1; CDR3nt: TGCGCCAGCAGCTCCATCGTCCCGGGACGGTTACCGGACCTCTCTGGGGCCAACGTCCTGACTTTC; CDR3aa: CASSSIVPGRLPDLSGANVLTF
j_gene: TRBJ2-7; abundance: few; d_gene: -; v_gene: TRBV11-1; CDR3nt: TGTGCCAGCAGCAGGACGGCACACCACGAGCAGTACTTC; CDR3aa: CASSRTAHHEQYF
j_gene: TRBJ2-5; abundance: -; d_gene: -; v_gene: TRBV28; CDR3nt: TGTGCCAGCAGTTTATCCCTGTCGAAGACCCAGTACTTC; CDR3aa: CASSLSLSKTQYF
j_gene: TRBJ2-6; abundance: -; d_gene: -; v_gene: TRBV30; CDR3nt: TGTGCCTCGCTGCAGAGCTCTGGGGCCAACGTCCTGACTTTC; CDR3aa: CASLQSSGANVLTF
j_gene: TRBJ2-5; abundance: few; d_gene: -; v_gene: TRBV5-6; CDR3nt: TGTGCCAGCAGCTTGTTTGGGGGCCGGGGGACCCAGTACTTC; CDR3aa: CASSLFGGRGTQYF
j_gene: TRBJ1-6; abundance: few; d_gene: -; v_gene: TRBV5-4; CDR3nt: TGTGCCAGCAGCATGGGGGGCTATCCAACGAGTAATTCACCCCTCCACTTT; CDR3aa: CASSMGGYPTSNSPLHF
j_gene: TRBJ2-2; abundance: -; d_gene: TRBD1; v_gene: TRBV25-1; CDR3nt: TGTGCCAGCAGTGCATTAAGACAGGGGAGGACCGGGGAGCTGTTTTTT; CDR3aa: CASSALRQGRTGELFF
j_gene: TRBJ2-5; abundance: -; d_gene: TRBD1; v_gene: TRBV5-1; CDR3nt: TGCGCCAGCAGCGTGGGACAGGGGCAAGAGACCCAGTACTTC; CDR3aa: CASSVGQGQETQYF
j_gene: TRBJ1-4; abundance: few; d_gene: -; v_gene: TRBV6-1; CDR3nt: TGTGCCAGCAGAGCTGCAACTAATGAAAAACTGTTTTTT; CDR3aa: CASRAATNEKLFF
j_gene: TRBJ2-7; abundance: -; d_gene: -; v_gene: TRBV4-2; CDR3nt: TGTGCCAGCAGCCAACACCGGGACTCCTACGAGCAGTACTTC; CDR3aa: CASSQHRDSYEQYF
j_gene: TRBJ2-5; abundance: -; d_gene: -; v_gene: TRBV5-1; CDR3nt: TGCGCCAGCAGCTTAGGTCTCCAGACCCAGTACTTC; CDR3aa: CASSLGLQTQYF
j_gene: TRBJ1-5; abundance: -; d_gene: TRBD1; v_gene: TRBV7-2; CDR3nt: TGTGCCAGCAGCAGGACAGGTGGCAATCAGCCCCAGCATTTT; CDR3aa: CASSRTGGNQPQHF
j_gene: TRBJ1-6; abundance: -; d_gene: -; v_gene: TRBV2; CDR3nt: TGTGCCAGCAGTAGCGGGGGGCTTCGTTCACCCCTCCACTTT; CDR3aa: CASSSGGLRSPLHF
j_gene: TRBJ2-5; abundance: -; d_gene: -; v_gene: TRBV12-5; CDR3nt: TGTGCTAGTGGCAGGGAAGAGACCCAGTACTTC; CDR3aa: CASGREETQYF
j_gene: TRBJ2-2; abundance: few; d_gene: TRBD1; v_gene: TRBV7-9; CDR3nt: TGTGCCAGCCGACGGACAGGGGGCGTCGGGGAGCTGTTTTTT; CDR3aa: CASRRTGGVGELFF
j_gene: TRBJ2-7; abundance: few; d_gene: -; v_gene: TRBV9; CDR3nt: TGTGCTAGTGGACAGAACTACGAGCAGTACTTC; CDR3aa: CASGQNYEQYF
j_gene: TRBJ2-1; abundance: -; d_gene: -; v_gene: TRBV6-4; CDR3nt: TGTGCCAGCAGTGACTCGGGTAGGGATCACAATGAGCAGTTCTTC; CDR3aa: CASSDSGRDHNEQFF
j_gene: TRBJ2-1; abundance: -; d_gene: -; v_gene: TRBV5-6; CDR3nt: TGTGCCAGCAGCTTGAGAAGTTTACTTGAGCAGTTCTTC; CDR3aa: CASSLRSLLEQFF
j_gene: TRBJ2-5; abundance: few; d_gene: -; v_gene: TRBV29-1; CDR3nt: TGCAGCGTTTACCAGGGTGAGGGGGAGACCCAGTACTTC; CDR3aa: CSVYQGEGETQYF
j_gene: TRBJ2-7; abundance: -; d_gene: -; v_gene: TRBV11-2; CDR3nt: TGTGCCAGCAGCCCTGGGACTGTGTACTACGAGCAGTACTTC; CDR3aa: CASSPGTVYYEQYF
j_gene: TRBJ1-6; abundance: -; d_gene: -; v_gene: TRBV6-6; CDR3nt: TGTGCCAGCAGGGGCGGAAGGAATTCACCCCTCCACTTT; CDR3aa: CASRGGRNSPLHF
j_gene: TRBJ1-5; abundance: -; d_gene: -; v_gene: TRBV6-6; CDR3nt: TGTGCCAGCCTAAGGGCAAATAGCAATCAGCCCCAGCATTTT; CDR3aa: CASLRANSNQPQHF
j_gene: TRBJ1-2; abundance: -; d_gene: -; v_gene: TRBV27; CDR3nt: TGTGCCAGCAGTGCCAACGTGGGGTGGGGCTACACCTTC; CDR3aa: CASSANVGWGYTF
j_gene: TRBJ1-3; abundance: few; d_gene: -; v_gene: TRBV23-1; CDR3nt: TGCGCCAGCAGTCATCGAGGGGGGCAGGGGAAGGGAAACACCATATATTTT; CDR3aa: CASSHRGGQGKGNTIYF
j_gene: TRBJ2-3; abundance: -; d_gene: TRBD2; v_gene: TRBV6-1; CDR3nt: TGTGCCAGCATGCGGCGGGGGGGCTCAGATACGCAGTATTTT; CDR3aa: CASMRRGGSDTQYF
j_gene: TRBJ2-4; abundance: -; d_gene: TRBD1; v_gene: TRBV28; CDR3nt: TGTGCCAGCAGTCCCGGGACAGGGCCTCCCTATGGGTACTTC; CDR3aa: CASSPGTGPPYGYF
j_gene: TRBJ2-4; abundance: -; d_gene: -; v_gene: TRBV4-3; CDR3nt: TGCGCCAGCAGCCAGCAGGCCGGGCTAGCCAAAAACATTCAGTACTTC; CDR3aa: CASSQQAGLAKNIQYF
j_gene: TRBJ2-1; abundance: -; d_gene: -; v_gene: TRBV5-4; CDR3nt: TGTGCCAGCAGGACGGACGGACCCTACAATGAGCAGTTCTTC; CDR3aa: CASRTDGPYNEQFF
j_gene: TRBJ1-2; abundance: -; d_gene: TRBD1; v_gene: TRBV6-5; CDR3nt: TGTGCCAGCAGAGAGGGACAGGGGCTAGGTTATACCTTC; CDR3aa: CASREGQGLGYTF
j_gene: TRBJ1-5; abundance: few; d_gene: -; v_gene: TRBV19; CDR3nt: TGTGCCAGTAGTTGGCCACCCAATGGTCAGCCCCAGCATTTT; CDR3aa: CASSWPPNGQPQHF
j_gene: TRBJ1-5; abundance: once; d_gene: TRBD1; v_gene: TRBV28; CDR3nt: TGTGCCAGCAGTTTATACAGGGGCGATCAGCCCCAGCATTTT; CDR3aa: CASSLYRGDQPQHF
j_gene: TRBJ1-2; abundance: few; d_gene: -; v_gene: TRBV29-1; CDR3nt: TGCAGCGTTGAGAAGGATTCTAACTATGGCTACACCTTC; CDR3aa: CSVEKDSNYGYTF
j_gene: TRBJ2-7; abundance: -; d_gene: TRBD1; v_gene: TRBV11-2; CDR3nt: TGTGCCAGCAGCTTAGGACAGGGAGAGCAGTACTTC; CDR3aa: CASSLGQGEQYF
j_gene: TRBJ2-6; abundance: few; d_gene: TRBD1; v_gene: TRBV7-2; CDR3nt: TGTGCCAGCAGCTTAGTTGCCCAGGGGGCCGCTGGGGCCAACGTCCTGACTTTC; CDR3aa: CASSLVAQGAAGANVLTF
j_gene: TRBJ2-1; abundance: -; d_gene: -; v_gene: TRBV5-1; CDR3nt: TGCGCCAGCAGCTCACAGTACAATGAGCAGTTCTTC; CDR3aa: CASSSQYNEQFF
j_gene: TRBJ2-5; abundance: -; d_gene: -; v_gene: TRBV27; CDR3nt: TGTGCCAGCAGCGCCCTAAGGGGTGGGCAAGAGACCCAGTACTTC; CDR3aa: CASSALRGGQETQYF
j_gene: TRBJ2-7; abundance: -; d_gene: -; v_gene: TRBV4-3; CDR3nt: TGCGCCAGCAGCCAAGAAAGGCAGGAGGGCTCAAGGCAGTACTTC; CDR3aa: CASSQERQEGSRQYF
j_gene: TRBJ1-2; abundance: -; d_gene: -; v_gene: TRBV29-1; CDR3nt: TGCAGCGTTAACTTACAGGGTCCAGATGGCTACACCTTC; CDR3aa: CSVNLQGPDGYTF
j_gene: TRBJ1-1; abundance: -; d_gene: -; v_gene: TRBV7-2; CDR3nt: TGTGCCAGCTCAAACCAGGGGAGTAGCACTGAAGCTTTCTTT; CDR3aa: CASSNQGSSTEAFF
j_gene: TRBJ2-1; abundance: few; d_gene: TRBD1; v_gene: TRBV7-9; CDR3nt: TGTGCCAGCAGCCTCGGACAGGGACCGTACAATGAGCAGTTCTTC; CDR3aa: CASSLGQGPYNEQFF
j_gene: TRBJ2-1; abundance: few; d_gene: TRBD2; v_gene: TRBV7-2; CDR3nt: TGTGCCAGCAGCTCCGGAGCGGGGGAATACAATGAGCAGTTCTTC; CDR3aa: CASSSGAGEYNEQFF